Shown below are 23 T cell receptor beta chains from a single sample sequenced in a study of blood T cell repertoires in COVID-19. Profiled with immunoSEQ multiplex PCR; TCRdb holds only in-frame clones, not every one. The repertoire holds approximately 300,000 clones, approximately 90% seen once, with about 3.9% in the top ten. The sample comprised peripheral blood. These receptor sequences come from a woman aged 50 to 65 with active or convalescent COVID-19.

This CDR3 reads CATSDQQGKGGYTF. The CDR3 DNA reads TGTGCCACCAGTGATCAGCAGGGGAAGGGAGGCTACACCTTC. The V and J genes are TRBV24-1 and TRBJ1-2, with D possibly being TRBD1 (6 bases). Trimming left V 3 bases short and J 8 bases short, with 15 bases between. Looked up from germline, CDR1 is KGHDR and CDR2 is SFDVKD. The CDR3 contains 14 residues.

This chain uses TRBV7-9 with TRBJ2-7, with TRBD2 as a possible D gene (7 bases). There are 16 residues in the CDR3. Germline values: CDR1 SEHNR, CDR2 FQNEAQ (reference sequence). Trimming pared 4 bases from V and 5 bases from J, leaving 21 bases between. The DNA of the CDR3 is TGTGCCAGCAGCTCCTCTGCTGGGGGGGGCGGCGACGAGCAGTACTTC. Its protein product is CASSSSAGGGGDEQYF.

CDR3: CASSFGAGDTEAFF. CDR3 in DNA: TGCGCCAGCAGCTTCGGAGCAGGGGACACTGAAGCTTTCTTT. The chain recombines TRBV5-1 with TRBJ1-1; the D gene is possibly TRBD1 (6 bases). The germline V gene encodes CDR1 SGHRS and CDR2 YFSETQ. The CDR3 is made up of 14 amino acids. Trimming shortened V by 2 bases and J by 3 bases, and 11 bases separated the two germline ends. The entire variable domain, with the rest obtained from reference TRBV5-1 and TRBJ1-1, is as follows: KAGVTQTPRYLIKTRGQQVTLSCSPISGHRSVSWYQQTPGQGLQFLFEYFSETQRNKGNFPGRFSGRQFSNSRSEMNVSTLELGDSALYLCASSFGAGDTEAFFGQGTRLTVV.

The CDR3 protein is CASSYDFDRGQYF. Written as DNA, the CDR3 is TGTGCCAGCAGTTACGACTTTGACAGGGGGCAGTACTTC. The V gene is TRBV6-6, the J gene TRBJ2-7, with 8 bases identical to TRBD1. Germline V gives CDR1 MNHNY, CDR2 SVGAGI (reference sequence). The trim removed 2 bases at V and 9 bases at J, leaving 6 bases unmatched. The CDR3 is made up of 13 amino acids.

The chain is built from TRBV19 and TRBJ2-3, with 8 bases aligning to TRBD1. Looked up from germline, CDR1 is LNHDA and CDR2 is SQIVND (reference sequence). Trimming removed 10 bases from V and 4 bases from J; junction bases left unmatched: 13. The CDR3 consists of 15 residues. The CDR3 loop is CATRGPGQVADTQYF. CDR3 DNA sequence: TGTGCCACCAGGGGTCCGGGACAGGTGGCAGATACGCAGTATTTT.

The chain carries TRBV9 and TRBJ1-5; 7 bases align to TRBD1. Germline CDR1 and CDR2: SGDLS and YYNGEE. The CDR3 runs 15 residues. The J segment lost 3 bases and the V segment lost 4 bases, leaving 7 bases of the junction unmatched. The CDR3, as DNA: TGTGCCAGCAGCCTGACAGGGACGGTCAATCAGCCCCAGCATTTT. Translated: CASSLTGTVNQPQHF.

This clone was seen a few times. The rearrangement joins TRBV12-3 or TRBV12-4 to TRBJ2-2; 7 bases agree with TRBD1. V was clipped by 7 bases and J by 11 bases; unmatched bases: 7. This CDR3 contains 12 residues. The DNA for the CDR3 is TGTGCCAGCACCATCCGGGACAGCGAGCTGTTTTTT. Protein: CASTIRDSELFF.

V is TRBV7-9 and J is TRBJ2-5; unclear D gene. The CDR3 extends over 14 amino acids. The V gene lost 2 bases and the J gene lost 2 bases, with 9 bases spanning the gap. Germline V lookup: CDR1 SEHNR, CDR2 FQNEAQ (reference sequence). DNA of the CDR3: TGTGCCAGCAGCTTATCGCCAGATCAAGAGACCCAGTACTTC. As protein: CASSLSPDQETQYF.

Regarding this clone: A junction end diverges from the germline sequence, so it may reflect a read error. The chain recombines TRBV6-5 with TRBJ2-7, with TRBD1 as a possible D gene (6 bases). This CDR3 comprises 16 residues. Germline CDR1 MNHEY, CDR2 SVGAGI. The CDR3, as DNA: TGTGCCAGCACTTACTCAGGCAGGGGATTTCCCTACGAGCAGTACTTC. This encodes CASTYSGRGFPYEQYF.

The chain joins TRBV30 to TRBJ2-7, with 9 bases aligning to TRBD1. Germline V CDR1 and CDR2: GTSNPN, SVGIG (reference sequence). The ends lost 1 base at V and 5 bases at J; junction bases unmatched: 6. The CDR3 extends over 14 amino acids. CDR3 nucleotides: TGTGCCTGGAGTGCGACAGGGGGTTCGGACGAGCAGTACTTC. Translating gives CAWSATGGSDEQYF. The whole variable domain, filled in from reference TRBV30 and TRBJ2-7, reads SQTIHQWPATLVQPVGSPLSLECTVEGTSNPNLYWYRQAAGRGLQLLFYSVGIGQISSEVPQNLSASRPQDRQFILSSKKLLLSDSGFYLCAWSATGGSDEQYFGPGTRLTVT.

This chain links TRBV5-4 with TRBJ1-2, with D hard to call. The ends were cut back, 2 bases at V and 4 bases at J, with 12 bases in the middle. Germline CDR1 SGHNT, CDR2 YYREEE (reference sequence). CDR3 length equals 14 residues. Here the CDR3 reads CASSFPGSSYGYTF. The CDR3 region has the DNA TGTGCCAGCAGCTTTCCGGGGTCGAGCTATGGCTACACCTTC.

The rearrangement uses TRBV4-2 and TRBJ2-1; TRBD2 agrees at 9 bases. Looked up from germline, CDR1 is LGHNA and CDR2 is YNFKEQ. V gave up 0 bases and J gave up 6 bases; unmatched junction bases: 18. The CDR3 sequence is 20 residues long. The CDR3 DNA reads TGTGCCAGCAGCCAAGATAGGGCGAAATCCGCTAGCGGGAAAAGCAATGAGCAGTTCTTC. This gives the protein CASSQDRAKSASGKSNEQFF.

Only one count was recorded for this clone. V usage is TRBV12-3 or TRBV12-4 and J usage is TRBJ2-7; D remains unclear. Between the trimmed V and J ends, which lost 1 base and 2 bases, there was a span of 3 bases. The CDR3 totals 12 residues. CDR3 sequence reads: CASSLGAYEQYF. CDR3 DNA: TGTGCCAGCAGTTTAGGAGCCTACGAGCAGTACTTC.

The V and J genes are TRBV29-1 and TRBJ2-1; 9 nucleotides align to TRBD2. The trim removed 5 bases at V and 0 bases at J, leaving 2 bases unmatched. This CDR3 is built from 14 residues. The germline gives CDR1 SQVTM, CDR2 ANQGSEA. The CDR3 sequence is CSVLAGFSYNEQFF. DNA for the CDR3: TGCAGCGTTCTAGCGGGATTCTCCTACAATGAGCAGTTCTTC.

This chain uses TRBV2 with TRBJ1-2; D unclear. Germline CDR1 is SNHLY and CDR2 is FYNNEI. The CDR3 contains 16 residues. V was clipped by 8 bases and J by 5 bases, with 24 bases between them. This CDR3 is CASLSRRELTPYGYTF. Written as DNA, the CDR3 is TGTGCCAGCCTTTCCAGAAGGGAGCTAACTCCTTATGGCTACACCTTC. Filled out from reference TRBV2 and TRBJ1-2, the complete variable domain reads EPEVTQTPSHQVTQMGQEVILRCVPISNHLYFYWYRQILGQKVEFLVSFYNNEISEKSEIFDDQFSVERPDGSNFTLKIRSTKLEDSAMYFCASLSRRELTPYGYTFGSGTRLTVV.

The V gene is TRBV19, the J gene TRBJ1-1; 9 bases agree with TRBD1. The CDR3 runs 15 residues. Germline V gene data show CDR1 as LNHDA and CDR2 as SQIVND (reference sequence). V lost 5 bases, J lost 6 bases, and 10 bases stayed unmatched. CDR3 sequence: CASSFTGGPRPEAFF. CDR3 bases: TGTGCCAGTAGTTTTACAGGGGGCCCCCGGCCTGAAGCTTTCTTT.

The chain links TRBV4-3 to TRBJ2-7, with TRBD1 matching 10 bases. The CDR3 is made up of 13 amino acids. Germline trimming cut 5 bases from V and 7 bases from J; bases unmatched to any gene: 5. The germline CDR1 and CDR2 sequences are LGHNA and YSLEER. The CDR3 DNA reads as TGCGCCAGCAGCTCGGACAGGGGGATGGAGCAGTACTTC. It encodes CASSSDRGMEQYF.

This chain links TRBV4-1 with TRBJ2-1; TRBD2 might be the D (5 bases). The V gene's germline CDR1 is MGHRA and CDR2 YSYEKL. V was pared by 3 bases and J by 3 bases, with 12 bases between. This CDR3 has 15 amino acids. CDR3 sequence reads: CASSQSLLGYNEQFF. CDR3 bases: TGCGCCAGCAGCCAGTCCTTACTAGGCTACAATGAGCAGTTCTTC.

The rearrangement joins TRBV4-3 to TRBJ2-7; tentatively, D is TRBD1 (6 bases). CDR3 length equals 14 residues. CDR1 and CDR2 (germline): LGHNA, YSLEER. V lost 1 base and J lost 2, with 9 bases in between. CDR3 sequence (DNA): TGCGCCAGCAGCCAAGTGACAGGCCCCTACGAGCAGTACTTC. It is translated as CASSQVTGPYEQYF.

The J gene is TRBJ2-7, the V gene TRBV4-3; 10 bases line up with TRBD2. The CDR3 spans 16 residues. CDR1 LGHNA and CDR2 YSLEER come from the germline V gene. With 3 bases clipped from V and 4 bases from J, the junction kept 9 bases outside the gene matches. CDR3 sequence reads: CASSHYLAGEDYEQYF. The CDR3 DNA reads TGCGCCAGCAGCCATTACCTAGCGGGAGAGGATTACGAGCAGTACTTC.

This chain uses TRBV30 with TRBJ2-7, with 7 bases matching TRBD2. The germline V gene has CDR1 GTSNPN and CDR2 SVGIG (reference sequence). The junction had 2 bases not matched to a gene; V was cut back by 0 bases and J by 3 bases. This CDR3 region has 13 residues. CDR3 sequence reads: CAWSVRGVYEQYF. CDR3 nucleotides: TGTGCCTGGAGTGTACGGGGGGTCTACGAGCAGTACTTC.

V gene TRBV25-1 combines with J gene TRBJ1-1; D is unresolved. This CDR3 has 16 amino acids. The germline V gene encodes CDR1 MGHDK and CDR2 SYGVNS. Deletions cut 1 base from V and 1 base from J, with 13 bases between. DNA for the CDR3: TGTGCCAGCAGTGAATTGGCCCCCACAGAGAACACTGAAGCTTTCTTT. This gives the protein CASSELAPTENTEAFF. Drawing the rest from reference TRBV25-1 and TRBJ1-1, the complete variable domain is EADIYQTPRYLVIGTGKKITLECSQTMGHDKMYWYQQDPGMELHLIHYSYGVNSTEKGDLSSESTVSRIRTEHFPLTLESARPSHTSQYLCASSELAPTENTEAFFGQGTRLTVV.

The chain carries TRBV27 and TRBJ2-7, with TRBD1 as a possible D gene (5 bases). The length of the CDR3 is 14 residues. The V gene lost 3 bases and the J gene lost 2 bases, with 11 bases spanning the gap. CDR1 is MNHEY and CDR2 is SMNVEV in the germline V gene (reference sequence). The CDR3 region has the DNA TGTGCCAGCAGTTTTGCTAGGGGCCCCTACGAGCAGTACTTC. It translates to CASSFARGPYEQYF.